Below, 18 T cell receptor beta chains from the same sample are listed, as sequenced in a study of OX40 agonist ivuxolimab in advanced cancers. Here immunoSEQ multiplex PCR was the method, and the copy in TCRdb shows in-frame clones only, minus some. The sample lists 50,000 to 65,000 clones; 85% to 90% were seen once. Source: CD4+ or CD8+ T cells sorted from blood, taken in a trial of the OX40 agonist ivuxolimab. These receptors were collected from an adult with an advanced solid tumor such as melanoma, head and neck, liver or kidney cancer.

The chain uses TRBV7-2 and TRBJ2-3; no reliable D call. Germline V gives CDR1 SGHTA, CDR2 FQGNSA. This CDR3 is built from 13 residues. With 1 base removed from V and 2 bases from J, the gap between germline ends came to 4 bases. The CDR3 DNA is TGTGCCAGCAGCTTAGGTCCCACAGATACGCAGTATTTT. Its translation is CASSLGPTDTQYF.

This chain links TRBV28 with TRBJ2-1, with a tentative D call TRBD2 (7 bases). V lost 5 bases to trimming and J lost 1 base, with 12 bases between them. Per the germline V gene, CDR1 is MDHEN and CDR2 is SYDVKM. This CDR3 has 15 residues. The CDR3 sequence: CASSPGGPSYNEQFF. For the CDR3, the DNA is TGTGCCAGCAGTCCGGGGGGCCCTTCCTACAATGAGCAGTTCTTC.

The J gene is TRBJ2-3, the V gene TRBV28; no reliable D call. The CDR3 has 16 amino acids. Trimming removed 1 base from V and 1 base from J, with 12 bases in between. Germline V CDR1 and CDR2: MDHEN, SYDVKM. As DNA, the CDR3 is TGTGCCAGCAGTTTATTGGGCAGTATAGGCACAGATACGCAGTATTTT. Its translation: CASSLLGSIGTDTQYF.

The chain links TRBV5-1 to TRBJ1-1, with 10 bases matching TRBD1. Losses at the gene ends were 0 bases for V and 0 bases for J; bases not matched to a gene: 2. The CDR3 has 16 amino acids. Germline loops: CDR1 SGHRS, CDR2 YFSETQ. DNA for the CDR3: TGCGCCAGCAGCTTGGAGGGACAGGGGTTGAACACTGAAGCTTTCTTT. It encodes CASSLEGQGLNTEAFF.

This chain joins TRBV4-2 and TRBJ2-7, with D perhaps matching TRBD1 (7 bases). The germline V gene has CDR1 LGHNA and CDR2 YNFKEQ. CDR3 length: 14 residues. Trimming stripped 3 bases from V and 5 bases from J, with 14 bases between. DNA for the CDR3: TGTGCCAGCAGCCACCCAGGGGGGAGAAACGAGCAGTACTTC. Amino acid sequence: CASSHPGGRNEQYF.

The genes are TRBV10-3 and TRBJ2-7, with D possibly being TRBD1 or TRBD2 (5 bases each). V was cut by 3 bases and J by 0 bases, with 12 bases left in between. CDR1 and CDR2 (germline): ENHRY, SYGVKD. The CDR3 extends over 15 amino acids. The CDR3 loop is CAISDRGTGSYEQYF. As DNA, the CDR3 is TGTGCCATCAGTGATAGAGGGACGGGCTCCTACGAGCAGTACTTC.

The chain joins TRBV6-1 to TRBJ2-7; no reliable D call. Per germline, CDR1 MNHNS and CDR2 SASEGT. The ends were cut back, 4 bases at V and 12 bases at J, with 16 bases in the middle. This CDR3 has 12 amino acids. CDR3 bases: TGTGCCAGCAGTGTCCCCTCCCCCCGTCTGTACTTC. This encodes CASSVPSPRLYF.

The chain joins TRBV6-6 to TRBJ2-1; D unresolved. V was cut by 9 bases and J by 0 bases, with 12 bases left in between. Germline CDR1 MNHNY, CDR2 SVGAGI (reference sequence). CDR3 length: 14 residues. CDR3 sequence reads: CASSEDLSYNEQFF. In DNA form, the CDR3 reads TGTGCCAGTTCTGAGGATCTCTCCTACAATGAGCAGTTCTTC.

As DNA, the CDR3 is TGTGCCAGCAGAGGATCGACGAACACCGGGGAGCTGTTTTTT. Its protein is CASRGSTNTGELFF. The rearrangement links TRBV28 to TRBJ2-2; D is ambiguous. V shed 6 bases and J shed 0 bases, with 8 bases lying between them. Germline V gene sequence: CDR1 MDHEN, CDR2 SYDVKM. The CDR3 length is 14 residues.

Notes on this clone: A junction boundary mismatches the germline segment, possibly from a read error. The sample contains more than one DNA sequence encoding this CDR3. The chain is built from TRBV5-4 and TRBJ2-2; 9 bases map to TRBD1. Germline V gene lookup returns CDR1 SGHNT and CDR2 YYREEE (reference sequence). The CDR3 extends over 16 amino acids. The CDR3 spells CASSLVGQGSTGELFF. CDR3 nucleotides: TGCGCCAGCAGCTTGGTTGGACAGGGGTCCACCGGGGAGCTGTTTTTT.

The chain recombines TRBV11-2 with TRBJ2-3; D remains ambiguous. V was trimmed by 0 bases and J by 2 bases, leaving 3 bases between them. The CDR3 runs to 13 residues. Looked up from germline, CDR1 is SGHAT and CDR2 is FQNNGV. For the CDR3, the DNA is TGTGCCAGCAGCTTAGATCTCACAGATACGCAGTATTTT. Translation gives CASSLDLTDTQYF.

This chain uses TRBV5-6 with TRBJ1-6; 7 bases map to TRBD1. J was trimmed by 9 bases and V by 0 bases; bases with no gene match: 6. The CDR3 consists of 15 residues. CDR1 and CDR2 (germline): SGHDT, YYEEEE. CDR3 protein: CASSLGQGVASPLHF. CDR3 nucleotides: TGTGCCAGCAGCTTGGGACAGGGCGTTGCTTCACCCCTCCACTTT.

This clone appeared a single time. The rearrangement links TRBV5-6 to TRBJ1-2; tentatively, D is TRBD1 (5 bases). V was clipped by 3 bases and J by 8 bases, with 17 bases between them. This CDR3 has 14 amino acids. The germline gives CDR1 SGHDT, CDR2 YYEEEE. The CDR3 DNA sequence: TGTGCCAGCAGCTGGCAGGGTCCTCAGATGGGCTACACCTTC. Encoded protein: CASSWQGPQMGYTF.

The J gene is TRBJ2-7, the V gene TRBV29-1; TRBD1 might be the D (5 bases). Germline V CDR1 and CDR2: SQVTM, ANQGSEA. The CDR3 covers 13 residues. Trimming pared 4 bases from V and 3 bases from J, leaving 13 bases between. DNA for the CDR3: TGCAGCGTTGCTGTACAGGTGAACTACGAGCAGTACTTC. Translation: CSVAVQVNYEQYF.

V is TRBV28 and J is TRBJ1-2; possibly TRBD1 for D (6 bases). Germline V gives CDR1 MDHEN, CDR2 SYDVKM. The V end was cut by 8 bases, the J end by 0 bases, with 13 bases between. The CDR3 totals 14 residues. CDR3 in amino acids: CASGRQVSNYGYTF. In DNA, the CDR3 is TGTGCCAGCGGGAGACAGGTTTCTAACTATGGCTACACCTTC.

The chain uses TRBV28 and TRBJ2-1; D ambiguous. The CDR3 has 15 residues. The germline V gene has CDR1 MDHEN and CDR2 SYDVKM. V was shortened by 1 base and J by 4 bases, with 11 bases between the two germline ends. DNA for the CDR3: TGTGCCAGCAGTTTATCTCACGACTCATACAATGAGCAGTTCTTC. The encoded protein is CASSLSHDSYNEQFF.

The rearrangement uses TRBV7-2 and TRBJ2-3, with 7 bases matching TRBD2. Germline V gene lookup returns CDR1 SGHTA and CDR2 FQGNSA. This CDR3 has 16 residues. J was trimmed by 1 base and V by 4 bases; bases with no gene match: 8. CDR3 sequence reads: CASSSELALGTDTQYF. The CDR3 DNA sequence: TGTGCCAGCAGCTCCGAACTAGCGTTAGGCACAGATACGCAGTATTTT.

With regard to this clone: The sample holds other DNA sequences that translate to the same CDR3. CDR3 in amino acids: CASSFLGTNTGELFF. For the CDR3, the DNA is TGTGCCAGCAGCTTCCTCGGTACGAACACCGGGGAGCTGTTTTTT. The V and J genes are TRBV7-9 and TRBJ2-2, with D uncertain. With 3 bases removed from V and 0 bases from J, the gap between germline ends came to 8 bases. CDR1 is SEHNR, CDR2 FQNEAQ, per germline (reference sequence). This CDR3 contains 15 residues.